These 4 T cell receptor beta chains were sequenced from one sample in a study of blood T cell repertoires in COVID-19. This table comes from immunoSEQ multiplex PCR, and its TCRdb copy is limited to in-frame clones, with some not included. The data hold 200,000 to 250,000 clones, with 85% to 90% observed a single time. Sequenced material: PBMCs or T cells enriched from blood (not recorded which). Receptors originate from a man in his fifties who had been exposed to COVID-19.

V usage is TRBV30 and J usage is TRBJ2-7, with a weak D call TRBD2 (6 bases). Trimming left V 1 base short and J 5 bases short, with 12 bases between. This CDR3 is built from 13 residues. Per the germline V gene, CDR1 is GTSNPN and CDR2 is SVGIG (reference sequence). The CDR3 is CAWSAGLLHEQYV. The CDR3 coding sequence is TGTGCCTGGAGTGCGGGACTTCTCCACGAGCAGTACGTC.

The CDR3: CASSRQPGTSGGDTQYF. The DNA for the CDR3 is TGCGCCAGCAGCCGACAGCCCGGGACTAGCGGGGGAGATACGCAGTATTTT. J is TRBJ2-3 and V is TRBV4-1; TRBD2 matches 14 bases. Looked up from germline, CDR1 is MGHRA and CDR2 is YSYEKL. Germline trimming cut 4 bases from V and 5 bases from J; bases unmatched to any gene: 8. This CDR3 has 17 residues.

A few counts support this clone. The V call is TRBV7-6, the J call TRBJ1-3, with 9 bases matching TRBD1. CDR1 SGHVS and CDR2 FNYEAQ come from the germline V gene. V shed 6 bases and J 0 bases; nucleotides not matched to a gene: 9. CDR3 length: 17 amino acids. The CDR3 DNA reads TGTGCCAGCAGTAAGCCGACAGGGGGAAGCTCTGGAAACACCATATATTTT. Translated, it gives CASSKPTGGSSGNTIYF.

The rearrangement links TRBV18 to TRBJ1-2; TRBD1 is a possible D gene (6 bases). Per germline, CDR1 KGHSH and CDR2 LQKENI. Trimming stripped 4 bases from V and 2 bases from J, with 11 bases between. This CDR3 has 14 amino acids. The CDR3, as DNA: TGTGCCAGCTCACGACAGGAAAGCAACTATGGCTACACCTTC. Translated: CASSRQESNYGYTF.